This T cell receptor (beta chain) derives from a study of cytomegalovirus exposure and HLA in healthy donors (dated by TCRdb to the late 2010s). For context, the study as a whole: A later analysis indicated that the 110 or so validation repertoires were generated on the platform also employed for the approximately 670 repertoires of the first cohort. The study combined high-throughput TCR immunosequencing, statistical association of individual TCRs with disease status, and machine learning to predict cytomegalovirus infection status. The study aimed to test whether signatures of past pathogen exposure could be identified by cataloging public T cell receptors. In addition to the first cohort of about 650 subjects, a separate validation cohort of approximately 130 different subjects was used.

Overall study results and their limits: Most TCR sequences were seen in very few donors, while some public TCRs were found in many individuals. The authors suggested that the approach could potentially be extended to other disease states and immunological phenotypes. The validation cohort had no HLA typing available for a later analysis, so co-occurrence within that cohort was assessed over all 120 or so repertoires. A total of 150 to 200 TCR beta chains were listed by the study as associated with cytomegalovirus. A later analysis found that TCRs clustered in the first cohort also tended to co-occur in the roughly 110 validation repertoires, with more than 90% of cluster scores above 0. The classifier was reported to diagnose cytomegalovirus status with high specificity and sensitivity in both the original and validation cohorts. In vitro tests confirmed that three of the cytomegalovirus-associated TCR beta chains recognize cytomegalovirus antigens.

The method was the immunoSEQ multiplex PCR assay. As for the original processing: A statistical classification framework was built to diagnose cytomegalovirus status from the catalog of TCR beta chain sequences. Sourced from immuneACCESS, this table was stored by TCRdb with only in-frame sequences that have V and J called. A share of the clones is absent; for the studies checked, an unresolved V gene accounts for under half, and the remainder has no known explanation. V and J calls plus clone size are reproduced from that table; the DNA served to infer D and trimming. Within this sample are around 49,000 clones, with 90% to 95% of them counted one time only. The biggest ten clones account for around 8% of the sample. The donors belonged to the validation cohort of approximately 130 subjects, which was separate from the roughly 670-subject first cohort. A word on this clone: What this receptor recognizes is not known. One base away there is no much larger clone; base qualities are not given.

The germline V gene (reference sequence) supplies CDR1 MNHEY and CDR2 SMNVEV. The V end gives up 5 bases and the J end 1 base, leaving 20 bases in the junction not matched to a gene. The CDR3, from cysteine to phenylalanine, totals 22 residues. Only the CDR3 part of the read is kept: 66 bases, read in frame from the first base. The material sequenced was PBMCs. The chain links TRBV27 with TRBJ2-6; TRBD1 matches 10 bases in the middle. The origin of this receptor is a woman between 18 and 30 years old in good health and CMV-seropositive. In nucleotide form, the sequence is TGTGCCAGCAGTCCCTCCCAGCCGGGACAGGGGAATTCGCGTTCTGGGGCCAACGTCCTGACTTTC. This translates into CASSPSQPGQGNSRSGANVLTF.